Below, 29 T cell receptor beta chains from the same sample are listed, as sequenced in a study of PD-L1 blockade in urothelial cancer. The sample's time point: pretreatment peripheral blood. The method was immunoSEQ multiplex PCR; TCRdb's version includes in-frame clones alone and lacks a portion of them. The sample lists tens of thousands of clones, 82% seen once, with about 7% in the top ten. This sample comprised PBMCs, obtained around atezolizumab (anti-PD-L1) treatment. All receptors come from a man in his sixties with urothelial cancer.

This clone was picked up a small number of times. The CDR3 nucleotides read TGTGCCAGCCGATTGGCCCTGAACACTGAAGCTTTCTTT. Translated, it gives CASRLALNTEAFF. The V and J genes are TRBV2 and TRBJ1-1; D gene ambiguous. The V end lost 8 bases, the J end lost 0 bases, and 10 bases lay between the germline ends. Germline values: CDR1 SNHLY, CDR2 FYNNEI. CDR3 length: 13 amino acids.

This clone was counted between two and nine times. The chain has TRBV13 and TRBJ1-6; 9 positions agree with TRBD1. J lost 6 bases, V lost 1 base, and 4 bases had no gene match. The CDR3 totals 16 residues. CDR1 is PRHDT, CDR2 FYEKMQ, per germline (reference sequence). The CDR3 region has the DNA TGTGCCAGCAGCTTAGCGACAGGGGGGCTTAATTCACCCCTCCACTTT. It yields the protein CASSLATGGLNSPLHF.

This clone has just one count. The chain combines TRBV27 with TRBJ2-5, with TRBD1 as a possible D gene (6 bases). Trimming stripped 0 bases from V and 2 bases from J, with 7 bases between. Per germline, CDR1 MNHEY and CDR2 SMNVEV (reference sequence). This CDR3 comprises 14 residues. CDR3 bases: TGTGCCAGCAGTTTATCGACAGGTCAAGAGACCCAGTACTTC. Translation gives CASSLSTGQETQYF.

This clone was seen more than once but under ten times. The V and J genes are TRBV7-9 and TRBJ2-1; 8 nucleotides match TRBD1. Germline CDR1 reads SEHNR; CDR2 reads FQNEAQ (reference sequence). This CDR3 has 16 residues. J lost 5 bases, V lost 5 bases, and 11 bases had no gene match. The CDR3 nucleotides are TGTGCCAGCAGCCCGAGTTTTCGGGACAGGAACAATGAGCAGTTCTTC. Its protein is CASSPSFRDRNNEQFF.

V is TRBV6-6 and J is TRBJ1-2; a possible D gene is TRBD1 (6 bases). V dropped 4 bases and J dropped 5 bases, with 20 bases sitting between them. Per the germline V gene, CDR1 is MNHNY and CDR2 is SVGAGI (reference sequence). CDR3 length: 16 residues. Written as DNA, the CDR3 is TGTGCCAGCAGTTCCCTAAGACCCGGGACACCTTATGGCTACACCTTC. It codes for CASSSLRPGTPYGYTF.

This rearrangement joins TRBV10-3 to TRBJ2-1, with D possibly matching TRBD1 (7 bases). In germline, CDR1 is ENHRY, CDR2 SYGVKD. V lost 0 bases and J 3 bases, leaving 12 bases between the germline ends. The length of the CDR3 is 16 residues. In nucleotides, the CDR3 is TGTGCCATCAGTGAGTCTCAGGGGGGAAACTACAATGAGCAGTTCTTC. Translating it yields CAISESQGGNYNEQFF.

V usage is TRBV28 and J usage is TRBJ1-1; D might be TRBD1 (5 bases). Trimming removed 5 bases from V and 5 bases from J, with 12 bases in between. Germline V gives CDR1 MDHEN, CDR2 SYDVKM. The CDR3 extends over 13 amino acids. CDR3 in amino acids: CASSRQGETEAFF. The CDR3 DNA sequence: TGTGCCAGCAGTAGGCAGGGTGAAACTGAAGCTTTCTTT.

V is TRBV7-9 and J is TRBJ2-7, with 12 bases identical to TRBD1. Trimming removed 3 bases from V and 5 bases from J; junction bases left unmatched: 5. The CDR3 loop spans 15 amino acids. CDR1 and CDR2 from the germline V gene are SEHNR and FQNEAQ (reference sequence). DNA of the CDR3: TGTGCCAGCAGCTTGGGGACAGGGGGCTTCGACGAGCAGTACTTC. Protein sequence: CASSLGTGGFDEQYF.

This clone occurred a few times. This rearrangement joins TRBV2 to TRBJ1-6; 8 bases align to TRBD1. CDR3 length equals 16 residues. Germline loops: CDR1 SNHLY, CDR2 FYNNEI. V gave up 5 bases and J gave up 11 bases; unmatched junction bases: 14. The CDR3 DNA is TGTGCCAGCAGTCTCTACGGACAGGGTTCGGGCCCACCCCTCCACTTT. Translation: CASSLYGQGSGPPLHF.

The V call is TRBV25-1, the J call TRBJ1-1; D possibly corresponds to TRBD1 (6 bases). Germline assignment: CDR1 MGHDK and CDR2 SYGVNS. The CDR3 covers 13 residues. The V and J ends lost 5 bases and 5 bases respectively, with 12 bases between them. CDR3 sequence reads: CASSQGLETEAFF. The CDR3 nucleotides are TGTGCCAGCAGTCAGGGGTTAGAGACTGAAGCTTTCTTT.

The chain couples TRBV27 to TRBJ1-1; no clear D. There are 13 residues in the CDR3. The ends were cut back, 3 bases at V and 4 bases at J, with 9 bases in the middle. Germline values: CDR1 MNHEY, CDR2 SMNVEV (reference sequence). The CDR3 bases are TGTGCCAGCAGTTTGGGCCCCTCCACTGAAGCTTTCTTT. Translating it yields CASSLGPSTEAFF.

This chain joins TRBV7-9 and TRBJ2-1; D not certain. Germline CDR1 SEHNR, CDR2 FQNEAQ (reference sequence). There are 14 residues in the CDR3. The V end lost 5 bases, the J end lost 0 bases, and 8 bases lay between the germline ends. The CDR3 protein is CASSDLSSYNEQFF. The CDR3 DNA is TGTGCCAGCAGCGATCTTAGCTCCTACAATGAGCAGTTCTTC. Using reference TRBV7-9 and TRBJ2-1 for the parts outside the CDR3, the full variable domain is DTGVSQNPRHKITKRGQNVTFRCDPISEHNRLYWYRQTLGQGPEFLTYFQNEAQLEKSRLLSDRFSAERPKGSFSTLEIQRTEQGDSAMYLCASSDLSSYNEQFFGPGTRLTVL.

The chain combines TRBV7-9 with TRBJ1-1; D is uncertain. Germline CDR1 is SEHNR and CDR2 is FQNEAQ (reference sequence). The CDR3 is 14 amino acids. V shed 3 bases and J shed 7 bases, with 15 bases lying between them. DNA for the CDR3: TGTGCCAGCAGCTTCACCCGGGGAGGTGATGAAGCTTTCTTT. Translating gives CASSFTRGGDEAFF.

This sequence joins TRBV30 and TRBJ1-4; D may be TRBD1 (5 bases). CDR1 and CDR2 (germline): GTSNPN, SVGIG (reference sequence). The CDR3 covers 14 residues. Trimming removed 2 bases at V and 0 bases at J, with 7 bases between. In DNA, the CDR3 is TGTGCCTGGAGTCAGGGCACAACTAATGAAAAACTGTTTTTT. Translation gives CAWSQGTTNEKLFF.

The chain carries TRBV4-1 and TRBJ2-7, with TRBD2 matching over 8 bases. This CDR3 is built from 16 residues. The junction had 8 bases not matched to a gene; V was cut back by 0 bases and J by 4 bases. Germline CDR1 reads MGHRA; CDR2 reads YSYEKL. CDR3 loop: CASSQEPGGGLYEQYF. CDR3 coding DNA: TGCGCCAGCAGCCAAGAACCGGGCGGGGGGCTGTACGAGCAGTACTTC.

J is TRBJ2-1 and V is TRBV10-3; D perhaps matches TRBD2 (5 bases). The CDR3 spans 14 residues. Germline V CDR1 and CDR2: ENHRY, SYGVKD. The V gene lost 8 bases and the J gene lost 1 base, with 12 bases spanning the gap. CDR3 region: CAIGVGDSYNEQFF. Here the CDR3 DNA reads TGTGCCATCGGTGTCGGGGATTCCTACAATGAGCAGTTCTTC.

The gene calls are TRBV30 and TRBJ1-4; 8 bases line up with TRBD1. The CDR3 spans 16 residues. CDR1 is GTSNPN and CDR2 is SVGIG in the germline V gene (reference sequence). The trim removed 1 base at V and 6 bases at J, leaving 10 bases unmatched. This chain's CDR3 is CAWSDATGVGDEKLFF. CDR3 DNA: TGTGCCTGGAGTGACGCGACAGGGGTGGGGGATGAAAAACTGTTTTTT.

Within the sample, this clone is medium-sized. J is TRBJ2-7 and V is TRBV27, with no clear D. Germline values: CDR1 MNHEY, CDR2 SMNVEV (reference sequence). This CDR3 region has 13 residues. The ends were cut back, 0 bases at V and 3 bases at J, with 6 bases in the middle. DNA of the CDR3: TGTGCCAGCAGTTTATCCCCCTACTACGAGCAGTACTTC. Residues: CASSLSPYYEQYF.

The chain joins TRBV28 to TRBJ2-2; 8 positions agree with TRBD1. Germline V gives CDR1 MDHEN, CDR2 SYDVKM. The junction had 10 bases not matched to a gene; V was cut back by 6 bases and J by 7 bases. There are 15 residues in the CDR3. CDR3 coding DNA: TGTGCCAGCAGCGGAGACAGGGGAAATATCGGGGAGCTGTTTTTT. Its protein is CASSGDRGNIGELFF.

V and J are TRBV6-1 and TRBJ1-2; D gene uncertain. Germline CDR1 reads MNHNS; CDR2 reads SASEGT. The CDR3 totals 17 residues. Trimming pared 2 bases from V and 7 bases from J, leaving 23 bases between. The CDR3 nucleotides are TGTGCCAGCAGTGAATGGGAGGGTAGTCGTACGGCGGTTGGCTACACCTTC. Residues: CASSEWEGSRTAVGYTF.

The chain couples TRBV18 to TRBJ1-2; 9 nucleotides match TRBD1. Germline assignment: CDR1 KGHSH and CDR2 LQKENI. V gave up 3 bases and J gave up 4 bases; unmatched junction bases: 9. The CDR3 extends over 16 amino acids. The CDR3 DNA sequence: TGTGCCAGCTCACCGACAGGGGGATACAGGGGCTATGGCTACACCTTC. Protein sequence: CASSPTGGYRGYGYTF.

The J gene is TRBJ2-7, the V gene TRBV2; tentatively, D is TRBD2 (5 bases). The CDR3 is made up of 15 amino acids. Trimming removed 7 bases from V and 1 base from J, with 17 bases in between. Germline CDR1 and CDR2: SNHLY and FYNNEI. CDR3 residues: CASTRGRMLSYEQYF. In DNA, the CDR3 is TGTGCCAGCACCCGGGGAAGGATGTTGTCCTACGAGCAGTACTTC.

The chain employs TRBV7-9 and TRBJ2-5, with 8 nucleotides matching TRBD2. After removal of 1 base from V and 5 bases from J, the junction contained 6 bases not matched to a gene. Looked up from germline, CDR1 is SEHNR and CDR2 is FQNEAQ (reference sequence). The CDR3 totals 15 residues. CDR3 sequence: CASSLGKTSVETQYF. CDR3 in DNA: TGTGCCAGCAGCTTAGGGAAGACTAGCGTGGAGACCCAGTACTTC. The variable domain in full, with the rest retrieved from reference TRBV7-9 and TRBJ2-5, is DTGVSQNPRHKITKRGQNVTFRCDPISEHNRLYWYRQTLGQGPEFLTYFQNEAQLEKSRLLSDRFSAERPKGSFSTLEIQRTEQGDSAMYLCASSLGKTSVETQYFGPGTRLLVL.

V and J are TRBV6-5 and TRBJ1-3, with D unresolved. Germline values: CDR1 MNHEY, CDR2 SVGAGI. There are 16 residues in the CDR3. The V end was cut by 0 bases, the J end by 7 bases, with 16 bases between. CDR3 sequence: CASSYSFSGNRNTIYF. CDR3 sequence (DNA): TGTGCCAGCAGTTACTCATTCTCGGGGAATAGGAACACCATATATTTT.

The rearrangement uses TRBV2 and TRBJ1-1, with TRBD1 matching over 8 bases. With V trimmed by 6 bases and J by 6 bases, 6 bases remained unmatched. This CDR3 spans 13 amino acids. Per germline, CDR1 SNHLY and CDR2 FYNNEI. In DNA, the CDR3 is TGTGCCAGCAGCGGCGACAGGGGATCTGAAGCTTTCTTT. Translation gives CASSGDRGSEAFF.

The rearrangement joins TRBV5-4 to TRBJ2-3; TRBD1 agrees at 7 bases. Per the germline V gene, CDR1 is SGHNT and CDR2 is YYREEE (reference sequence). This CDR3 spans 15 amino acids. V was clipped by 4 bases and J by 0 bases; unmatched bases: 5. The CDR3 DNA reads as TGTGCCAGCAGCCTGGGACAGCATAGCACAGATACGCAGTATTTT. It yields the protein CASSLGQHSTDTQYF. The full variable domain, in which reference TRBV5-4 and TRBJ2-3 provide the parts outside the CDR3, is ETGVTQSPTHLIKTRGQQVTLRCSSQSGHNTVSWYQQALGQGPQFIFQYYREEENGRGNFPPRFSGLQFPNYSSELNVNALELDDSALYLCASSLGQHSTDTQYFGPGTRLTVL.

This clone has only one observation. In DNA form, the CDR3 reads TGTGCCAGCAGGCCGACCAGGGCCACGGGCGAGCAGTACTTC. Translating it yields CASRPTRATGEQYF. The rearrangement joins TRBV6-5 to TRBJ2-7, with a weak D call TRBD1 (5 bases). V was pared by 6 bases and J by 6 bases, with 18 bases between. Germline V gives CDR1 MNHEY, CDR2 SVGAGI. This CDR3 is 14 amino acids long.

V is TRBV2 and J is TRBJ1-5, with 10 positions matching TRBD1. The CDR3 runs to 15 residues. Germline CDR1 reads SNHLY; CDR2 reads FYNNEI. V gave up 2 bases and J gave up 5 bases; unmatched junction bases: 3. The CDR3 DNA reads TGTGCCAGCAGTGAATTTGGGACAGGGGATCAGCCCCAGCATTTT. It encodes CASSEFGTGDQPQHF.

This clone was recorded once. V gene TRBV19 combines with J gene TRBJ2-3; D perhaps matches TRBD2 (6 bases). V dropped 5 bases and J dropped 1 base, with 19 bases sitting between them. This CDR3 is 17 amino acids long. Germline CDR1 is LNHDA and CDR2 is SQIVND (reference sequence). The CDR3 bases are TGTGCCAGTAGTTATCTCCCTGCGGGGATCGGCACAGATACGCAGTATTTT. This translates into CASSYLPAGIGTDTQYF.